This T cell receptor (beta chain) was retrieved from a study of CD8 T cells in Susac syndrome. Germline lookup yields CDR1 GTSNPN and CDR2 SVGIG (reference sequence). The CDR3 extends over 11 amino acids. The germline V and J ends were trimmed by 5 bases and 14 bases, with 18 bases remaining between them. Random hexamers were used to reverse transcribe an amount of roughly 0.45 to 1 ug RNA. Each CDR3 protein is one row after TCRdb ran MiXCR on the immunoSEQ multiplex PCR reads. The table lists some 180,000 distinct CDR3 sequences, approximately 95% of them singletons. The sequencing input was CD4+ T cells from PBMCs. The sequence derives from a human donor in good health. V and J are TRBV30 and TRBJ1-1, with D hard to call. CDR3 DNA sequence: TGTGCCTGGTCTTCCGGAGGCCCTCGGTTCTTT. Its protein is CAWSSGGPRFF.